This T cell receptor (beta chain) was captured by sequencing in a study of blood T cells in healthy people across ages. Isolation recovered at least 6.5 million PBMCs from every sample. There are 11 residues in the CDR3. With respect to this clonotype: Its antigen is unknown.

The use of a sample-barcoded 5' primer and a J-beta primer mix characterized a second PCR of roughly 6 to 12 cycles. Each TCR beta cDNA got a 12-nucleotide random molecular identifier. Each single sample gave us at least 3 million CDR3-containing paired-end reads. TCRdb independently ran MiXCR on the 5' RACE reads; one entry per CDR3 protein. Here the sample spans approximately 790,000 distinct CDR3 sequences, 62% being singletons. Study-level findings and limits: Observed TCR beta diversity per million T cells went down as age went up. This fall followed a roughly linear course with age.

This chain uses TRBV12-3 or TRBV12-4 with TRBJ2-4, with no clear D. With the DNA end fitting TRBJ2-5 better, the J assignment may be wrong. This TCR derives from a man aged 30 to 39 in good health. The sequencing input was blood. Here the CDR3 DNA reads TGTGCCAGCAGTTTATCGAAGACCCAGTACTTC. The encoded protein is CASSLSKTQYF.